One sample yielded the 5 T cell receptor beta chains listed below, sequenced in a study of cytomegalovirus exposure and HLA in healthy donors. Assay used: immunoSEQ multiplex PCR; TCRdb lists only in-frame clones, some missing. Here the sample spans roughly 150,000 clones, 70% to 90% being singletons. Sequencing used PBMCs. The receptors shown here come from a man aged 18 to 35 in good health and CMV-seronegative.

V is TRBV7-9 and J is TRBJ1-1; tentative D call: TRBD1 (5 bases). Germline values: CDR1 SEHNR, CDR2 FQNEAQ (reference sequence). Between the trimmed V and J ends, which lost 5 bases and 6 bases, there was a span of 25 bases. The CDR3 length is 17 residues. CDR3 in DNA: TGTGCCAGCAGCACAACCAAGAACCACCCAGGGCTATCTGAAGCTTTCTTT. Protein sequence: CASSTTKNHPGLSEAFF.

The CDR3 nucleotides read TGTGCCAGCAGTTACACGCGGACAGGGTCCTACGAGCAGTACGTC. It codes for CASSYTRTGSYEQYV. The rearrangement uses TRBV6-5 and TRBJ2-7, with 8 nucleotides matching TRBD1. The CDR3 loop spans 15 amino acids. V trimming: 2 bases; J trimming: 1 base; junction bases outside the gene matches: 4. Germline CDR1 MNHEY, CDR2 SVGAGI.

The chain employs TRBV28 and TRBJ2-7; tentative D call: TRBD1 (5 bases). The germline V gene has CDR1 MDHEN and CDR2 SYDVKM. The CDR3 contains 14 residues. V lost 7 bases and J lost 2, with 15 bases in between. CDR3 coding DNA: TGTGCCAGCATCTCCCCGACAGTTACCTACGAGCAGTACTTC. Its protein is CASISPTVTYEQYF.

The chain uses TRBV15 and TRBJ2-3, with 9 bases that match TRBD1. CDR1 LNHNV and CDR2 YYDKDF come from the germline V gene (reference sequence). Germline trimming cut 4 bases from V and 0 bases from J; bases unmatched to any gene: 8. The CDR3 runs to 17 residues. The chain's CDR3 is CATSKGQGITSTDTQYF. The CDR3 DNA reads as TGTGCCACCAGCAAAGGACAGGGGATAACTAGCACAGATACGCAGTATTTT.

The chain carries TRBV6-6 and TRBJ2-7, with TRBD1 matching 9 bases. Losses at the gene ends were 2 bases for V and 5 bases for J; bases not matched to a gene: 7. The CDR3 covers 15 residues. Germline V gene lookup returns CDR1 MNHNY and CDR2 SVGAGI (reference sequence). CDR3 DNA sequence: TGTGCCAGCAGTTACGCGGGACAGGGCGCCAACGAGCAGTACGTC. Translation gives CASSYAGQGANEQYV.